The 15 T cell receptor beta chains below come from one sample, sequenced in a study of monozygotic twins with inflammatory bowel disease. TCRdb reprocessed the 5' RACE reads and reports one entry per CDR3 protein, with no DNA. Its clone listing holds just under 45,000 distinct CDR3 sequences. The specimen sequenced was blood. The receptor set was obtained from a human donor with ulcerative colitis or Crohn's disease, or a healthy co-twin of an affected twin (not recorded which).

This chain connects TRBV5-1 to TRBJ2-7; TCRdb indicates TRBD2, and absent DNA this call remains unverified. The CDR3 sequence is 15 residues long. Germline V gene lookup returns CDR1 SGHRS and CDR2 YFSETQ. This CDR3 reads CASRPVLAGGYEQYF.

The CDR3 loop is CASRGRQGRSKGDTEAFF. The chain employs TRBV12-3 or TRBV12-4 and TRBJ1-1; checking the TCRdb D call of TRBD1 is not possible without DNA. This CDR3 spans 18 amino acids.

The V gene is TRBV11-2, the J gene TRBJ1-6. This CDR3 region has 11 residues. Germline CDR1 SGHAT, CDR2 FQNNGV. CDR3 sequence: CASSGGSPLHF. Complete variable domain (other parts from reference TRBV11-2 and TRBJ1-6): EAGVAQSPRYKIIEKRQSVAFWCNPISGHATLYWYQQILGQGPKLLIQFQNNGVVDDSQLPKDRFSAERLKGVDSTLKIQPAKLEDSAVYLCASSGGSPLHFGNGTRLTVT.

The J gene is TRBJ2-3, the V gene TRBV5-1. The CDR3 has 12 residues. CDR1 is SGHRS, CDR2 YFSETQ, per germline. This chain's CDR3 is CASQESTDTQYF.

CDR3 sequence reads: CASSPGTSRSDTQYF. The rearrangement links TRBV7-2 to TRBJ2-3; the D call from TCRdb, TRBD2, cannot be confirmed without DNA. CDR1 and CDR2 from the germline V gene are SGHTA and FQGNSA. The CDR3 runs to 15 residues.

The chain has TRBV28 and TRBJ1-4; TCRdb selects TRBD1, and the lack of DNA leaves this call unchecked. Germline lookup yields CDR1 MDHEN and CDR2 SYDVKM. This CDR3 contains 15 residues. The CDR3 region is CASSSGQGPKEKLFF.

The chain's CDR3 is CASSPRGVRYTGELFF. The chain carries TRBV28 and TRBJ2-2; without DNA, the TCRdb call of TRBD1 cannot be checked. The CDR3 sequence is 16 residues long. Germline V gene lookup returns CDR1 MDHEN and CDR2 SYDVKM.

This rearrangement joins TRBV7-2 to TRBJ2-7; TCRdb's D call of TRBD2 is untestable without DNA. Germline values: CDR1 SGHTA, CDR2 FQGNSA. The CDR3 has 14 residues. CDR3 region: CASSLEAGPREQYF.

This chain connects TRBV5-1 to TRBJ2-3; TCRdb proposes TRBD1, but this gene call is untestable without DNA. The CDR3 contains 15 residues. Germline values: CDR1 SGHRS, CDR2 YFSETQ. CDR3 protein: CASSRDRGNTDTQYF.

The genes are TRBV6-5 and TRBJ2-1; no DNA is available, so the TRBD1 call from TCRdb remains unchecked. Per germline, CDR1 MNHEY and CDR2 SVGAGI. CDR3 size: 13 residues. CDR3 protein: CASSPDTYNEQFF.

The chain couples TRBV7-2 to TRBJ1-4; the TCRdb call, TRBD1, lacks DNA for checking. The CDR3 runs 17 residues. The germline CDR1 and CDR2 sequences are SGHTA and FQGNSA. CDR3 sequence reads: CASSLNPPGGGGEKLFF.

The chain uses TRBV15 and TRBJ1-1. The germline V gene encodes CDR1 LNHNV and CDR2 YYDKDF (reference sequence). This CDR3 has 13 residues. CDR3: CATSSDRNTEAFF. Filled out from reference TRBV15 and TRBJ1-1, the complete variable domain reads DAMVIQNPRYQVTQFGKPVTLSCSQTLNHNVMYWYQQKSSQAPKLLFHYYDKDFNNEADTPDNFQSRRPNTSFCFLDIRSPGLGDTAMYLCATSSDRNTEAFFGQGTRLTVV.

The CDR3 sequence is CASSPGVRDTSEQFF. This rearrangement joins TRBV6-1 to TRBJ2-1; TCRdb picks TRBD1, but there is no DNA to check that call. The germline gives CDR1 MNHNS, CDR2 SASEGT. The CDR3 spans 15 residues.

This chain uses TRBV7-2 with TRBJ2-7; the TCRdb call, TRBD2, lacks DNA for checking. CDR1 and CDR2 from the germline V gene are SGHTA and FQGNSA. The CDR3 runs 15 residues. The CDR3 protein is CASSFPPGLANEQYF. Combining the CDR3 with reference TRBV7-2 and TRBJ2-7 gives the whole variable domain GAGVSQSPSNKVTEKGKDVELRCDPISGHTALYWYRQSLGQGLEFLIYFQGNSAPDKSGLPSDRFSAERTGGSVSTLTIQRTQQEDSAVYLCASSFPPGLANEQYFGPGTRLTVT.

The rearrangement links TRBV7-6 to TRBJ2-1; with no DNA, the TCRdb D assignment of TRBD1 cannot be verified. CDR1 and CDR2 (germline): SGHVS, FNYEAQ. The CDR3 is made up of 14 amino acids. The CDR3: CASSLPGHYNEQFF.